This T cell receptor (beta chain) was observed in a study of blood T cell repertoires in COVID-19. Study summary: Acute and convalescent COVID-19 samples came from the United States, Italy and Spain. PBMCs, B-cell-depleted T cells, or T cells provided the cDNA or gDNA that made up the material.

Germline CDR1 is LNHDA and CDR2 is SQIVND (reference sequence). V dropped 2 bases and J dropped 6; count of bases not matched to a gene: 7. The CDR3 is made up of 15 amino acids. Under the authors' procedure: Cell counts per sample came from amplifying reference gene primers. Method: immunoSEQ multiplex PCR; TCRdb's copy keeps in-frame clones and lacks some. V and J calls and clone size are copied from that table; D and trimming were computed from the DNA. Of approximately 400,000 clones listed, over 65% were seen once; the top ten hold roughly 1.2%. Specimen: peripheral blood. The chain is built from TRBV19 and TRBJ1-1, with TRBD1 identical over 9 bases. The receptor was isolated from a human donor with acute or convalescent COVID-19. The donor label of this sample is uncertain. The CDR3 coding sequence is TGTGCCAGTAGTATAATGGGACAGGGAAGATCTGAAGCTTTCTTT. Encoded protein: CASSIMGQGRSEAFF.